These T cell receptor beta chains were read from a single sample in a study of T-cell reconstitution after alpha-beta-depleted transplantation in children. TCRdb used MiXCR to reprocess the PCR reads, holding one entry per CDR3 protein. The sample consists of about 590,000 distinct CDR3 sequences, 13% of them appearing once. The sample consisted of PBMCs, mostly from graft donor cells, taken 360 days after TCRalphabeta/CD19-depleted stem cell transplant. The receptors here all came from a male patient aged 5 to 17 who had a stem cell transplant for acute myeloid leukemia, so the T cells may come from the graft donor. Each CDR3 is given with its conserved first and last residue. The order of the fields is V gene, J gene, clone size, D gene, CDR3 DNA, CDR3 protein. D genes are given only for firm matches. Expanded clones are given a class, and other clones once, few, many or no size at all.

TRBV5-4	TRBJ1-2	NA	NA	TGTGCCAGCAGCTTGGGGCAGCACTATGGCTACACCTTC	CASSLGQHYGYTF
TRBV11-2	TRBJ2-1	NA	TRBD2	TGTGCCAGCAGCCGAATAGCGGGAGGTCCCAATGAGCAGTTCTTC	CASSRIAGGPNEQFF
TRBV12-3/TRBV12-4	TRBJ2-3	NA	TRBD2	TGTGCCAGCAGAGAACTAGCGGTGATCCCAGATACGCAGTATTTT	CASRELAVIPDTQYF
TRBV11-2	TRBJ2-3	few	TRBD2	TGTGCCAGCAGCTCTACTAGCGTGGCGGCAGATACGCAGTATTTT	CASSSTSVAADTQYF
TRBV3-1	TRBJ2-7	many	TRBD1	TGTGCCAGTCGTGTGGCAGGGGGTTCCTACGAGCAGTACTTC	CASRVAGGSYEQYF
TRBV29-1	TRBJ2-1	many	TRBD2	TGCAGCGCCCCCCTAACGGGAGGGTACAATGAGCAGTTCTTC	CSAPLTGGYNEQFF
TRBV7-7	TRBJ2-5	few	NA	TGTGCTAGCAGCCCCGAGCCCGACAGGAGCCAAGAGACCCAGTACTTC	CASSPEPDRSQETQYF
TRBV12-3/TRBV12-4	TRBJ1-1	few	NA	TGTGCCAGCAGTTTGAGAGGGATGGAAGCTTTCTTT	CASSLRGMEAFF
TRBV6-5	TRBJ2-4	NA	NA	TGTGCCAGCAGTTTCCAGAGGACCAAAAACATTCAGTACTTC	CASSFQRTKNIQYF
TRBV9	TRBJ2-1	NA	NA	TGTGCCAGCAGCCGGTATACGGGAGCCCCATTTTCCAATGAGCAGTTCTTC	CASSRYTGAPFSNEQFF
TRBV29-1	TRBJ2-7	NA	TRBD1	TGCAGCGTTTTCGGTGACAGGGCCCACGAGCAGTACTTC	CSVFGDRAHEQYF
TRBV4-2	TRBJ2-7	few	NA	TGTGCCAGCAGCCAAAGTCCACGCTACGAGCAGTACTTC	CASSQSPRYEQYF
TRBV12-3/TRBV12-4	TRBJ2-7	few	NA	TGTGCCAGCAGTTTTTGGGGGATTAACTCCTACGAGCAGTACTTC	CASSFWGINSYEQYF
TRBV9	TRBJ2-7	few	TRBD2	TGTGCCAGCAGCGCAGGACTAGCGGGAGTAGTCGAGCAGTACTTC	CASSAGLAGVVEQYF
TRBV5-1	TRBJ2-1	NA	NA	TGCGCCAGCAGCTTGGATCGTAGGGAGAACAATGAGCAGTTCTTC	CASSLDRRENNEQFF
TRBV15	TRBJ2-7	NA	TRBD1	TGTGCCACCAGCAGAAGCGGACAGGGGTCCTACGAGCAGTACTTC	CATSRSGQGSYEQYF
TRBV20-1	TRBJ2-7	NA	TRBD2	TGCAGTGCTAGAGACCCAGGGACTAGCGGATCCTACGAGCAGTACTTC	CSARDPGTSGSYEQYF
TRBV12-3/TRBV12-4	TRBJ2-1	NA	NA	TGTGCCAGCAGTCCCGGCGCGTCATACAATGAGCAGTTCTTC	CASSPGASYNEQFF
TRBV7-9	TRBJ1-1	NA	NA	TGTGCCAGCAGTCTCCTCCTAGAAGCTTTCTTT	CASSLLLEAFF
TRBV7-2	TRBJ2-7	many	TRBD2	TGTGCCACCCGACTAGCGGGAGTATCCTACGAGCAGTACTTC	CATRLAGVSYEQYF
TRBV18	TRBJ1-5	NA	NA	TGTGCCAGCTCATTCGTAGGGGGTGGCAATCAGCCCCAGCATTTT	CASSFVGGGNQPQHF
TRBV20-1	TRBJ2-1	few	TRBD2	TGCAGTGCCGAGAGGGGACTAGCGGGGGGCTACAATGAGCAGTTCTTC	CSAERGLAGGYNEQFF
TRBV4-3	TRBJ2-7	NA	TRBD1	TGCGCCAGCAGCCAAGATATGGGACAGGGCTACGAGCAGTACTTC	CASSQDMGQGYEQYF
TRBV6-1	TRBJ2-5	many	NA	TGTGCCAGCAGCCGCATTGGAGTTCAAGAGACCCAGTACTTC	CASSRIGVQETQYF
TRBV20-1	TRBJ2-1	few	TRBD2	TGCAGTGCTAGAGGTCGGACTAGCCTCTACAATGAGCAGTTCTTC	CSARGRTSLYNEQFF